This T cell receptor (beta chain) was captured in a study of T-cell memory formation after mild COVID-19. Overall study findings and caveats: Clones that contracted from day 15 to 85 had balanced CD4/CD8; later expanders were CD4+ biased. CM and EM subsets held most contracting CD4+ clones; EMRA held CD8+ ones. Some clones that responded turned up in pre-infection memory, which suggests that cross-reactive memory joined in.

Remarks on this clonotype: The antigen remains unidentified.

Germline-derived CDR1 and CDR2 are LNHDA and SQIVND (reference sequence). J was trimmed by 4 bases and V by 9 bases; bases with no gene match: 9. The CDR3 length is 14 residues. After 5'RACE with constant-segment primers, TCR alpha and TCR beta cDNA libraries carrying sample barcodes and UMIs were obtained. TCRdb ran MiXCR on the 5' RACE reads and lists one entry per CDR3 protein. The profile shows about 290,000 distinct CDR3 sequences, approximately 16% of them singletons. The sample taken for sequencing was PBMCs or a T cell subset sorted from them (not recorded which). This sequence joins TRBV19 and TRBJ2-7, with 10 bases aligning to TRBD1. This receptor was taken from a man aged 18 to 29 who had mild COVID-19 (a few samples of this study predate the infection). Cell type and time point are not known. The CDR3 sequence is CASRGRDRGYEQYF. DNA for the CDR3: TGTGCCAGCAGAGGGCGGGACAGGGGATACGAGCAGTACTTC. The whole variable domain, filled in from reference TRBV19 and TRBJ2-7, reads DGGITQSPKYLFRKEGQNVTLSCEQNLNHDAMYWYRQDPGQGLRLIYYSQIVNDFQKGDIAEGYSVSREKKESFPLTVTSAQKNPTAFYLCASRGRDRGYEQYFGPGTRLTVT.